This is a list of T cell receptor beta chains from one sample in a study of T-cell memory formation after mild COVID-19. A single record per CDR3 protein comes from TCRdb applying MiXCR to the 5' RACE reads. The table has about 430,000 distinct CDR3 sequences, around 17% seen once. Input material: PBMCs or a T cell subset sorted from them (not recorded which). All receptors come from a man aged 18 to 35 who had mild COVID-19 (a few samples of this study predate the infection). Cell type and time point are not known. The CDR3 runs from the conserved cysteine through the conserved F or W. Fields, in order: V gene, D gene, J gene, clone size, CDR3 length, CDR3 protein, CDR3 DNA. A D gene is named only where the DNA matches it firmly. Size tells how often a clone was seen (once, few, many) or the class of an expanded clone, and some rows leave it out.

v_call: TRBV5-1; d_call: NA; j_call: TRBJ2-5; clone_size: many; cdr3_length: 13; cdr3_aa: CASRGGVQETQYF; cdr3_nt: TGCGCCAGCAGAGGCGGGGTCCAAGAGACCCAGTACTTC
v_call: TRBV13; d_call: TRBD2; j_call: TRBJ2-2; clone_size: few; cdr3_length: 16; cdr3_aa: CASSEGTSGGTGELFF; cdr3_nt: TGTGCCAGCAGCGAAGGGACTAGCGGGGGAACCGGGGAGCTGTTTTTT
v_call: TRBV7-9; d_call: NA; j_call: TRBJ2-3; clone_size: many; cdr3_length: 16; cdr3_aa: CASSFYLTSSTDTQYF; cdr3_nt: TGTGCCAGCAGCTTTTATCTTACATCCAGCACAGATACGCAGTATTTT
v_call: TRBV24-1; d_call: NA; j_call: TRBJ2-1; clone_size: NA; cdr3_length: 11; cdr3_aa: CATRSGYEQFF; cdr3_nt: TGTGCCACCAGATCGGGGTATGAGCAGTTCTTC
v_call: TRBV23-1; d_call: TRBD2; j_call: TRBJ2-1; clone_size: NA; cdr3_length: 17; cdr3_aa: CASSPGTSGVLYNEQFF; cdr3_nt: TGCGCCAGCAGTCCAGGGACTAGCGGGGTTCTATACAATGAGCAGTTCTTC
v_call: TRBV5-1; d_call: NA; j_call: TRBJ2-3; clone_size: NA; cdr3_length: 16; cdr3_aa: CASSLGLAEPTDTQYF; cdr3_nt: TGCGCCAGCAGCTTGGGGCTAGCCGAGCCCACAGATACGCAGTATTTT
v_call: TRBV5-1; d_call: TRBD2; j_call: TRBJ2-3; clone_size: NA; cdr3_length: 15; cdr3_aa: CASSGPGLAANTQYF; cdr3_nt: TGCGCCAGCAGCGGACCGGGACTAGCGGCTAATACGCAGTATTTT
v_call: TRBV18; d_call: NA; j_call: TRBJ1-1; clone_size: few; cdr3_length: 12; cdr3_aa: CASSPEPVEAFF; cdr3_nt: TGTGCCAGCTCACCAGAGCCAGTTGAAGCTTTCTTT
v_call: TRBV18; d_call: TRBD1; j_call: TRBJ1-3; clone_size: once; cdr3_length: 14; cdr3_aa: CASSMDRGGNTIYF; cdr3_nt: TGTGCCAGCTCAATGGACAGGGGAGGAAACACCATATATTTT
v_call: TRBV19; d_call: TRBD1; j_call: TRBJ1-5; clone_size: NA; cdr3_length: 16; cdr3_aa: CASSIVGTGNNQPQHF; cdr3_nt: TGTGCCAGTAGTATAGTTGGGACAGGGAACAATCAGCCCCAGCATTTT
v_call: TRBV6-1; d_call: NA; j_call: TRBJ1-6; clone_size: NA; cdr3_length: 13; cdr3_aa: CASSEARSSPLHF; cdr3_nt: TGTGCCAGCAGTGAAGCACGGAGTTCACCCCTCCACTTT
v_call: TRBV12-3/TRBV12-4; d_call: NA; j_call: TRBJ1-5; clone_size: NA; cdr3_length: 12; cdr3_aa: CASSWTAETQHF; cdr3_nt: TGTGCCAGCAGCTGGACAGCCGAGACCCAGCATTTT
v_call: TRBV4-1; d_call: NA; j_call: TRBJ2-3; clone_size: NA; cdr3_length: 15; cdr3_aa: CASSLWAGSTDTQYF; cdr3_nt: TGCGCCAGCAGCCTTTGGGCCGGGAGCACAGATACGCAGTATTTT
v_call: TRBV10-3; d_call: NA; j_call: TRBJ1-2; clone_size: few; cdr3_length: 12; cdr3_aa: CAISEEVHGYTF; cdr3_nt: TGTGCCATCAGTGAGGAGGTCCATGGCTACACCTTC
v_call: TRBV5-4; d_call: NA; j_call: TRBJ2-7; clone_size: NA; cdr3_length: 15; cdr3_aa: CASSSLETGAYEQYF; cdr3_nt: TGTGCCAGCAGCTCATTAGAGACAGGAGCCTACGAGCAGTACTTC
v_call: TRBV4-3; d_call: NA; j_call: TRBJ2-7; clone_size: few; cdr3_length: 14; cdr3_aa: CASSQDRGADEQYF; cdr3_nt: TGCGCCAGCAGCCAAGATAGGGGGGCTGACGAGCAGTACTTC
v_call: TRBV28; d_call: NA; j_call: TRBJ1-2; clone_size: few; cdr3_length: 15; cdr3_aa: CASSPRTEADYGYTF; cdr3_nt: TGTGCCAGCAGTCCGAGGACAGAAGCCGATTATGGCTACACCTTC
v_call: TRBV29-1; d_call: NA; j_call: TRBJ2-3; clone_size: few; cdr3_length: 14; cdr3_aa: CSVVSGSDTDTQYF; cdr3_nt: TGCAGCGTGGTCTCAGGCTCTGACACAGATACGCAGTATTTT
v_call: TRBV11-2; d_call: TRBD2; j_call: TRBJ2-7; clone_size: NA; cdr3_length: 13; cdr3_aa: CASRLTSTYEQYF; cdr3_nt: TGTGCCAGCAGGTTGACTAGCACCTACGAGCAGTACTTC
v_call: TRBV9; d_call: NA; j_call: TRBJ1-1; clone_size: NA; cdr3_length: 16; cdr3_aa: CASSPRGAGSHTEAFF; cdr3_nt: TGTGCCAGCAGCCCGAGGGGGGCCGGGTCGCACACTGAAGCTTTCTTT
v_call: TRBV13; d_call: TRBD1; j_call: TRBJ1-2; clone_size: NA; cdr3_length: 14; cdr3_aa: CASSARGGNYGYTF; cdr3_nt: TGTGCCAGCAGCGCCAGGGGGGGCAACTATGGCTACACCTTC
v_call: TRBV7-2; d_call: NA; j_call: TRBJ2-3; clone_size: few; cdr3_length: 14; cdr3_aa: CASSFLLYTDTQYF; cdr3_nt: TGTGCCAGCAGCTTCTTGCTCTACACAGATACGCAGTATTTT
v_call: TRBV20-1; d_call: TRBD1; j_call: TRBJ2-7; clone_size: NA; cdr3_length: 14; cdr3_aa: CSARRDRAHYEQYF; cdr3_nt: TGCAGTGCCCGCCGGGACAGGGCACACTACGAGCAGTACTTC
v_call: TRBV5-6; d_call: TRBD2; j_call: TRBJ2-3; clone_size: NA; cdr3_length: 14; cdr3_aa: CASFRGGRTDTQYF; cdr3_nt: TGTGCCAGCTTCCGCGGGGGGCGCACAGATACGCAGTATTTT
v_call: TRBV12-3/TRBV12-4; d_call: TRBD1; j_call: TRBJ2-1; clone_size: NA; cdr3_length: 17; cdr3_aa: CASNPGDRGRSYNEQFF; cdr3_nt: TGTGCCAGCAACCCCGGAGACAGGGGGCGGTCCTACAATGAGCAGTTCTTC
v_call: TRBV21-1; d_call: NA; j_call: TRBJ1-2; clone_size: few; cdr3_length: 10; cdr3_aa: CASSKSLDTF; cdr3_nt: TGTGCCAGCAGCAAGTCACTAGACACCTTC
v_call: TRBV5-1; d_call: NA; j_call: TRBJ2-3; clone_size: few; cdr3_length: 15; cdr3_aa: CASSSAGAGTDTQYF; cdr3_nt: TGCGCCAGCAGCTCCGCGGGGGCCGGCACAGATACGCAGTATTTT
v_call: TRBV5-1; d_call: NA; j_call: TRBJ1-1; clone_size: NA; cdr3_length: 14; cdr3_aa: CASSPTNSQREAFF; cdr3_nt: TGCGCCAGCAGCCCGACCAACTCTCAGCGGGAAGCTTTCTTT
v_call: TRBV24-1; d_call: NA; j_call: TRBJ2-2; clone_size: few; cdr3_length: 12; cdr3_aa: CATSISGGELFF; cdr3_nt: TGTGCCACCAGCATAAGCGGCGGGGAGCTGTTTTTT
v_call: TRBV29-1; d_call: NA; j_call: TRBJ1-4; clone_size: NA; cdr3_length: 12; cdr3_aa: CSVGIGGEKLFF; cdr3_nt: TGCAGCGTTGGAATAGGTGGAGAAAAACTGTTTTTT
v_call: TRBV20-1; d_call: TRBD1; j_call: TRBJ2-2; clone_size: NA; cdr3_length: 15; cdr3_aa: CSASATTGRSGELFF; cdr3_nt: TGCAGTGCTAGCGCCACGACAGGGCGGTCCGGGGAGCTGTTTTTT
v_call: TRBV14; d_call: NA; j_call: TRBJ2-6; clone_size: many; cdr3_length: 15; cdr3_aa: CASSPGHSGANVLTF; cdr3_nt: TGTGCCAGCAGCCCGGGACACTCTGGGGCCAACGTCCTGACTTTC
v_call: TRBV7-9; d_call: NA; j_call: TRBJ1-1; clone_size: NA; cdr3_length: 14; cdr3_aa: CDSSSRQLNTEAFF; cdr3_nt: TGTGACAGCAGCAGCAGACAGCTGAACACTGAAGCTTTCTTT
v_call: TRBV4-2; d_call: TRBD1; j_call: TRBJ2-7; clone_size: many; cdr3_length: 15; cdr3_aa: CASSHETGPSYEQYF; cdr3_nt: TGTGCCAGCAGCCATGAGACAGGGCCGTCCTACGAGCAGTACTTC
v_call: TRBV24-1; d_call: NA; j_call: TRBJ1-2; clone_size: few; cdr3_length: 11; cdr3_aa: CATSDIGGYTF; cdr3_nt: TGTGCCACCAGTGATATCGGTGGCTACACCTTC
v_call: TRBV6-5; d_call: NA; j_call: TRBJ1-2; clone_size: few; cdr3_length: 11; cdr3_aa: CASKEEGGYTF; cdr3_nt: TGTGCCAGCAAGGAAGAAGGAGGCTACACCTTC
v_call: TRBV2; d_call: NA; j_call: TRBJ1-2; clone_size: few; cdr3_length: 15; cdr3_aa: CASSESWGIDGGYTF; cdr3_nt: TGTGCCAGCAGTGAAAGTTGGGGCATAGATGGTGGCTACACCTTC
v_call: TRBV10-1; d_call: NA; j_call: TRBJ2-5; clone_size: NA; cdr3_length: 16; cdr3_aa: CASSDRLGGPKETQYF; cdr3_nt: TGCGCCAGCAGTGATCGGCTCGGGGGACCAAAAGAGACCCAGTACTTC
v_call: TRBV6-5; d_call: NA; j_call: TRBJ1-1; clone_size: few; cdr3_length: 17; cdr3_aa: CASSFVTPGTVNTEAFF; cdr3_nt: TGTGCCAGCAGTTTCGTCACCCCCGGGACGGTGAACACTGAAGCTTTCTTT
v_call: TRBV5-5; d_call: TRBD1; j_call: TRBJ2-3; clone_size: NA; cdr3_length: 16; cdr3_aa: CASSHGQGYFPDTQYF; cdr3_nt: TGTGCCAGCAGCCACGGACAGGGTTATTTCCCAGATACGCAGTATTTT
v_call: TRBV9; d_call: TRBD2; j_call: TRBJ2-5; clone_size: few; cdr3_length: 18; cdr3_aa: CASSVGSGGAWLRETQYF; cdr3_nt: TGTGCCAGCAGCGTCGGTAGCGGGGGGGCCTGGTTAAGAGAGACCCAGTACTTC
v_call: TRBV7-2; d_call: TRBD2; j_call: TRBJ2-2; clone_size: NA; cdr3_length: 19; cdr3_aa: CASSPLTGLAGLITGELFF; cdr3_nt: TGTGCCAGCAGCCCTTTAACGGGACTAGCGGGGCTGATAACCGGGGAGCTGTTTTTT
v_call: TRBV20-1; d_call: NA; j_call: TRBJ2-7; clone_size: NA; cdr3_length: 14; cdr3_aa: CSARDLKTSYEQYF; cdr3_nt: TGCAGTGCCAGAGACCTGAAGACCTCCTACGAGCAGTACTTC
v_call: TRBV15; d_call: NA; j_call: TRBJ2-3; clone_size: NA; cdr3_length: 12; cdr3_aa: CATSRDLNTQYF; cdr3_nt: TGTGCCACCAGCAGAGATCTGAATACGCAGTATTTT
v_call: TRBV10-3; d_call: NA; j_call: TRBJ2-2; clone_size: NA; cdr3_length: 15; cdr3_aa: CAISETGAHTGELFF; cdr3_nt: TGTGCCATCAGTGAGACGGGGGCGCATACCGGGGAGCTGTTTTTT
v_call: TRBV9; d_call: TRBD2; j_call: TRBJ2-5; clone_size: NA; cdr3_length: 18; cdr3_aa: CASSVGSPLAALRETQYF; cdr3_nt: TGTGCCAGCAGCGTAGGGTCCCCACTAGCGGCACTTCGAGAGACCCAGTACTTC
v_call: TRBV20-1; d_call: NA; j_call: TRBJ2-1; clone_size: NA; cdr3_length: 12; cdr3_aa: CSARAPGDEQFF; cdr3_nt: TGCAGTGCTAGAGCCCCCGGGGATGAGCAGTTCTTC
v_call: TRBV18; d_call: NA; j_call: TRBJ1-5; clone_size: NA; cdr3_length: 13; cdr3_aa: CASSLGESEPQHF; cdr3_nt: TGTGCCAGCTCACTTGGGGAGTCGGAGCCCCAGCATTTT
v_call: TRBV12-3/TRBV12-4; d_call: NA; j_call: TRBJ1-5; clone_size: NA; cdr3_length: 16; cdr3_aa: CASSLQATVYSEPQHF; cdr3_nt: TGTGCCAGCAGTCTACAAGCGACAGTCTATAGTGAGCCCCAGCATTTT
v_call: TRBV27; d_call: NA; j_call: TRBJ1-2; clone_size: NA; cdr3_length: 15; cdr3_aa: CASSPRLRANYGYTF; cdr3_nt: TGTGCCAGCAGTCCCCGACTGAGAGCTAACTATGGCTACACCTTC
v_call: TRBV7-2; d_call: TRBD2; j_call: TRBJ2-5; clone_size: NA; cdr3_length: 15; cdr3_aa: CASSTGLAGEETQYF; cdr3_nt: TGTGCCAGCAGCACCGGACTAGCGGGGGAGGAGACCCAGTACTTC
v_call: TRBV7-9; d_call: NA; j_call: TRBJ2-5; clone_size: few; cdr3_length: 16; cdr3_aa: CASSYGPGRNQETQYF; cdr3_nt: TGTGCCAGCAGTTATGGGCCGGGACGGAATCAAGAGACCCAGTACTTC
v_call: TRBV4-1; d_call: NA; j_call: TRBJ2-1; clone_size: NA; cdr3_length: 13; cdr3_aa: CASSHSDTPMQFF; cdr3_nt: TGCGCCAGCAGCCATTCCGACACTCCTATGCAGTTCTTC
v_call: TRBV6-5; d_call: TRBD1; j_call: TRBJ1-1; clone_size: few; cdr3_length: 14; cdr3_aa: CASSYSTGRSEAFF; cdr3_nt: TGTGCCAGCAGTTACTCGACAGGGCGGTCTGAAGCTTTCTTT